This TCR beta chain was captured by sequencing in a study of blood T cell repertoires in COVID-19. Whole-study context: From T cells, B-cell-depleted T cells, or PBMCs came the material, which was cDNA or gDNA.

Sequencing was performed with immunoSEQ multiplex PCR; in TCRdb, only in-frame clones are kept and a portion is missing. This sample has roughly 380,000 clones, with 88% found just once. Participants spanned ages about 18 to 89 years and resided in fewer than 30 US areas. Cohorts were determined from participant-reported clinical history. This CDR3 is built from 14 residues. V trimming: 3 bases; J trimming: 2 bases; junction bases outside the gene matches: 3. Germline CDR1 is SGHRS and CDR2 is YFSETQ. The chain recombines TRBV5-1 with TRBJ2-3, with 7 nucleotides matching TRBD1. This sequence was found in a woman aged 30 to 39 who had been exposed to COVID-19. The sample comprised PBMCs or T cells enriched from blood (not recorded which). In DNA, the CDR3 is TGCGCCAGCAGCTCAGGGGGATTCACAGATACGCAGTATTTT. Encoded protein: CASSSGGFTDTQYF.